This TCR beta chain was found in a study of blood T cell repertoires in COVID-19. Study context: Sites across the United States, Italy and Spain contributed samples from acute and convalescent COVID-19. From T cells, B-cell-depleted T cells, or PBMCs came the material, which was cDNA or gDNA.

This clone was counted only a few times. The junction had 8 bases not matched to a gene; V was cut back by 5 bases and J by 3 bases. CDR1 is SGHTA, CDR2 FQGNSA, per germline. The CDR3 loop spans 15 amino acids. Methods used by the authors: Estimation of nucleated cell counts relied on the amplification of reference gene primers. Here immunoSEQ multiplex PCR was the method, and the copy in TCRdb shows in-frame clones only, minus some. V, J and clone size were drawn from that table, and D and trimming were deduced from the DNA. The sample has under 350,000 clones; 65% to 90% are singletons. The V and J genes are TRBV7-2 and TRBJ1-2, with 8 bases aligning to TRBD1. Input material: peripheral blood. The clonotype was recovered from a human donor in a cohort sampled during active COVID-19. CDR3 amino acids: CASSPTGGGDYGYTF. The CDR3, as DNA: TGTGCCAGCAGCCCCACAGGGGGGGGTGACTATGGCTACACCTTC.